This entry lists 5 T cell receptor beta chains sequenced from one sample in a study of cytomegalovirus exposure and HLA in healthy donors. 60 Vbeta and 13 Jbeta primers were used in PCR. Assay: immunoSEQ multiplex PCR; the TCRdb copy retains only in-frame clones and omits some. The sample has about 160,000 clones; approximately 80% are singletons. The specimen sequenced was PBMCs. These TCRs come from a male donor in good health and CMV-seronegative.

There are a few counts of this clone. The chain recombines TRBV7-9 with TRBJ2-1; 11 bases match TRBD1. CDR1 and CDR2 (germline): SEHNR, FQNEAQ (reference sequence). The CDR3 has 18 residues. The CDR3 nucleotides read TGTTCCGCACCTCCGGGACAGGGGGTGGGAAGCTCCTACAATGAGCAGTTCTTC. It encodes CSAPPGQGVGSSYNEQFF.

The J gene is TRBJ1-5, the V gene TRBV6-6; a possible D gene is TRBD1 (6 bases). Trimming took off 6 bases at V and 4 bases at J, with 16 bases between the two ends. Per the germline V gene, CDR1 is MNHNY and CDR2 is SVGAGI (reference sequence). The length of the CDR3 is 15 residues. The DNA for the CDR3 is TGTGCCAGCAGCCCCTCGGACAGAAATAATCAGCCCCAGCATTTT. Protein sequence: CASSPSDRNNQPQHF.

This chain joins TRBV28 and TRBJ2-2, with 9 bases fitting TRBD2. Germline V lookup: CDR1 MDHEN, CDR2 SYDVKM. V gave up 3 bases and J gave up 5 bases; unmatched junction bases: 16. This CDR3 has 19 residues. CDR3 sequence: CASSFILPLSGRFTGELFF. The CDR3 region has the DNA TGTGCCAGCAGTTTTATCTTACCTCTTAGCGGGAGATTTACCGGGGAGCTGTTTTTT.

The chain carries TRBV27 and TRBJ2-4; the match to TRBD1 covers 9 bases. V shed 5 bases, J shed 8 bases, and the junction held 7 bases outside the gene matches. This CDR3 has 14 residues. Germline V gives CDR1 MNHEY, CDR2 SMNVEV (reference sequence). CDR3 amino acids: CASSTHRGQHIQYF. The CDR3 bases are TGTGCCAGCAGTACCCACAGGGGGCAACACATTCAGTACTTC.

V usage is TRBV7-2 and J usage is TRBJ2-7; possibly TRBD2 for D (6 bases). Gene TRBJ2-5 matches the end of the DNA better, so the J call may be wrong. The CDR3 extends over 13 amino acids. From germline, CDR1 is SGHTA and CDR2 FQGNSA. The CDR3 nucleotides are TGTGCCAGCAGCCGGGGGTCGCAAGAGACCCAGTACTTC. Its translation: CASSRGSQETQYF.